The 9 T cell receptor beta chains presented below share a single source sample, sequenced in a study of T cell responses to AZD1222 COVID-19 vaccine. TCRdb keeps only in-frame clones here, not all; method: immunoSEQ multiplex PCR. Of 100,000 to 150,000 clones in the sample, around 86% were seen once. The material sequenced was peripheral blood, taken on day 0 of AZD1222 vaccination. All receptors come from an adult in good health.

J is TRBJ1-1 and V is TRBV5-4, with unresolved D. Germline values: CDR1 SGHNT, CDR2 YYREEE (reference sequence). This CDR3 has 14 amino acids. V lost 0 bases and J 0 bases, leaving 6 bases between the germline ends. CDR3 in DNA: TGTGCCAGCAGCTTGGTGGGGATGAACACTGAAGCTTTCTTT. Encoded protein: CASSLVGMNTEAFF.

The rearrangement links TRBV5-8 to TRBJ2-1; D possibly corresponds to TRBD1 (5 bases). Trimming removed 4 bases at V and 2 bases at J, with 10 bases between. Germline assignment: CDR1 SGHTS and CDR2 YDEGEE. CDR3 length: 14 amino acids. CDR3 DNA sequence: TGTGCCAGCAGCCCCCAGGGAACCTACAATGAGCAGTTCTTC. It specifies CASSPQGTYNEQFF. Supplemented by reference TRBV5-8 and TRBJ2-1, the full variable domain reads EAGVTQSPTHLIKTRGQQATLRCSPISGHTSVYWYQQALGLGLQFLLWYDEGEERNRGNFPPRFSGRQFPNYSSELNVNALELEDSALYLCASSPQGTYNEQFFGPGTRLTVL.

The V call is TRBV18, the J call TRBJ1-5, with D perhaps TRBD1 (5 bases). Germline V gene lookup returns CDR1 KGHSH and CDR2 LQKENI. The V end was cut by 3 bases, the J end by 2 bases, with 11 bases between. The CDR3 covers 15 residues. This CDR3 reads CASSPQGLGNQPQHF. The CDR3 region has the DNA TGTGCCAGCTCACCTCAGGGCTTGGGCAATCAGCCCCAGCATTTT.

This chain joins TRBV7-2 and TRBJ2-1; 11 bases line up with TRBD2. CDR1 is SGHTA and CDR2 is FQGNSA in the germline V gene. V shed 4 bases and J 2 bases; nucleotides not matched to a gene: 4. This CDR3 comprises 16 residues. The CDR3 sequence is CASSSYSGGAYNEQFF. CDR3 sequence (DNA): TGTGCCAGCAGCTCATATAGCGGGGGGGCCTACAATGAGCAGTTCTTC.

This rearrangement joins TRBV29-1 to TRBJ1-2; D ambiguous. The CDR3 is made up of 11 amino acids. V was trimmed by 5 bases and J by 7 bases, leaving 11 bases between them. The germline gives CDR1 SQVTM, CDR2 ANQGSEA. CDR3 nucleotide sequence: TGCAGCGTTCCACAGCACGGTGGCTACACCTTC. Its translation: CSVPQHGGYTF.

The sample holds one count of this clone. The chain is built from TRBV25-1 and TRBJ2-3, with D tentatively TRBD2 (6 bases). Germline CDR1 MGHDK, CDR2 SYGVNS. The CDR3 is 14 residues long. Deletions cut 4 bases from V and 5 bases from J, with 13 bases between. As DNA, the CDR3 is TGTGCCAGCAGTGGGGGGATCGGGAGAGATACGCAGTATTTT. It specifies CASSGGIGRDTQYF.

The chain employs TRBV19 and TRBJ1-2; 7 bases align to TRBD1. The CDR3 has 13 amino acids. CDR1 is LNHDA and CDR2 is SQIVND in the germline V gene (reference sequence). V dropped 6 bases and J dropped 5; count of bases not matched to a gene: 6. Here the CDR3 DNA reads TGTGCCAGTAGCCTGACAGGGCTTTATGGCTACACCTTC. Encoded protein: CASSLTGLYGYTF. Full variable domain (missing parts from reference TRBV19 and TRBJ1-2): DGGITQSPKYLFRKEGQNVTLSCEQNLNHDAMYWYRQDPGQGLRLIYYSQIVNDFQKGDIAEGYSVSREKKESFPLTVTSAQKNPTAFYLCASSLTGLYGYTFGSGTRLTVV.

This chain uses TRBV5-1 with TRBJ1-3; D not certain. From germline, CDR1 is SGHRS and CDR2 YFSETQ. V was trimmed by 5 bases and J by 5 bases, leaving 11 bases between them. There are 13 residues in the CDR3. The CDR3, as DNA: TGCGCCAGCAGTCAAGGTCTTCGAAACACCATATATTTT. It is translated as CASSQGLRNTIYF. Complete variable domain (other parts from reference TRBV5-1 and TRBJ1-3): KAGVTQTPRYLIKTRGQQVTLSCSPISGHRSVSWYQQTPGQGLQFLFEYFSETQRNKGNFPGRFSGRQFSNSRSEMNVSTLELGDSALYLCASSQGLRNTIYFGEGSWLTVV.

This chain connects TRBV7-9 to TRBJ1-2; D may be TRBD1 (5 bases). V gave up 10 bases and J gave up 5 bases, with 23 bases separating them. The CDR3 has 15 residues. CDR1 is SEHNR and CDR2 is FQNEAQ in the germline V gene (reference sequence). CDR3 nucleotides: TGTGCCATTTCACTTAAACGGGGCGCCGCGTATGGCTACACCTTC. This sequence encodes CAISLKRGAAYGYTF.